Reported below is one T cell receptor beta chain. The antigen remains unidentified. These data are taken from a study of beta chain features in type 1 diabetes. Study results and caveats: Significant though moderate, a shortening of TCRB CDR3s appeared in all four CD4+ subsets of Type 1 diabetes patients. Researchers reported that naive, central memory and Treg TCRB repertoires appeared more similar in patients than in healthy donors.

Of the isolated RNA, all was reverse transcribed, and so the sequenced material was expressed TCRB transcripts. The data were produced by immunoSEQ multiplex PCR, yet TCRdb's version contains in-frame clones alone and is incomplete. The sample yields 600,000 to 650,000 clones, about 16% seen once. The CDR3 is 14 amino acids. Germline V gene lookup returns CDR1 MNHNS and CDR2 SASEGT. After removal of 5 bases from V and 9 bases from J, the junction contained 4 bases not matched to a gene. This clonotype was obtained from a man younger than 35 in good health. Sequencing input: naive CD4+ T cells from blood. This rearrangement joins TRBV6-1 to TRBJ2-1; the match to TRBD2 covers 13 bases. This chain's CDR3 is CASSWTSGSGEQFF. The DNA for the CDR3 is TGTGCCAGCAGTTGGACTAGCGGGAGTGGTGAGCAGTTCTTC.